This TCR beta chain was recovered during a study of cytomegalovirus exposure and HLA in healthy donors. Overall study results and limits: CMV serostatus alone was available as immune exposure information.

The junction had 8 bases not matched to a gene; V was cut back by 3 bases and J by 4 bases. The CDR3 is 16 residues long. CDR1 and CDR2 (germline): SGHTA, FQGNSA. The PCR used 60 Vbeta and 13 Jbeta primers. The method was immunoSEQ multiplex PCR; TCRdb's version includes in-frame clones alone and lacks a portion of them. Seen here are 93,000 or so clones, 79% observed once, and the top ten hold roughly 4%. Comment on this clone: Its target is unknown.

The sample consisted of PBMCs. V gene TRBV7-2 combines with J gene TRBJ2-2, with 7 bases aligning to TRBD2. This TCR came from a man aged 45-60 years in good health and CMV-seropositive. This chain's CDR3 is CASSLLGLQGTGELFF. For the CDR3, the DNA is TGTGCCAGCAGCTTGCTGGGACTACAAGGCACCGGGGAGCTGTTTTTT.